These 8 T cell receptor beta chains were sequenced from one sample in a study of T cells in Graves' hyperthyroidism and ophthalmopathy. RNA transcripts were the template for amplifying TCR beta CDR3 regions. HTBI primers were employed in a first-round RT-PCR of the TCR CDR3. TCRdb redid the calling of the multiplex PCR reads with MiXCR, one entry per CDR3 protein. Of about 210,000 distinct CDR3 sequences in the sample, 17% were seen once. The sample was blood. All receptors derive from a man aged 45-60 years with Graves' hyperthyroidism.

The rearrangement joins TRBV18 to TRBJ2-1; 8 nucleotides line up with TRBD2. CDR3 size: 17 residues. Per the germline V gene, CDR1 is KGHSH and CDR2 is LQKENI. The trim removed 3 bases at V and 0 bases at J, leaving 7 bases unmatched. This CDR3 reads CASSPPSGHSSYNEQFF. The DNA of the CDR3 is TGTGCCAGCTCACCCCCTAGCGGGCATAGCTCCTACAATGAGCAGTTCTTC. Full variable domain (remainder filled in from reference TRBV18 and TRBJ2-1): NAGVMQNPRHLVRRRGQEARLRCSPMKGHSHVYWYRQLPEEGLKFMVYLQKENIIDESGMPKERFSAEFPKEGPSILRIQQVVRGDSAAYFCASSPPSGHSSYNEQFFGPGTRLTVL.

Note on this clonotype: Being one base from a much bigger clone, this may be a read error. The gene calls are TRBV28 and TRBJ1-1; the D is unclear. Germline V gene lookup returns CDR1 MDHEN and CDR2 SYDVKM. With 6 bases removed from V and 7 bases from J, the gap between germline ends came to 9 bases. The CDR3 spans 11 residues. The CDR3, as DNA: TGTGCCAGCAGGGTTCCGATTGAAGCTTTCTTT. It is translated as CASRVPIEAFF. Filled out from reference TRBV28 and TRBJ1-1, the complete variable domain reads DVKVTQSSRYLVKRTGEKVFLECVQDMDHENMFWYRQDPGLGLRLIYFSYDVKMKEKGDIPEGYSVSREKKERFSLILESASTNQTSMYLCASRVPIEAFFGQGTRLTVV.

This clonotype was detected a few times. This chain joins TRBV20-1 and TRBJ2-5; TRBD2 aligns across 8 bases. Looked up from germline, CDR1 is DFQATT and CDR2 is SNEGSKA (reference sequence). The V segment lost 5 bases and the J segment 1 base; nucleotides outside the gene matches: 9. The CDR3 extends over 15 amino acids. In DNA, the CDR3 is TGCAGTGCTTACTCCAGCGGGAGCCCCCAAGAGACCCAGTACTTC. Protein sequence: CSAYSSGSPQETQYF.

This clonotype has just one count. One end of the junction is discordant with germline, which a read error may explain. V usage is TRBV2 and J usage is TRBJ2-5; D is ambiguous. The V gene's germline CDR1 is SNHLY and CDR2 FYNNEI. The CDR3 runs to 11 residues. Written as DNA, the CDR3 is TGTGTCAGCAGTGATGAAGCTCGGGCGTACTTC. Translating gives CVSSDEARAYF.

There are many counts of this clonotype. The rearrangement joins TRBV28 to TRBJ2-3; TRBD2 agrees at 7 bases. The germline V gene has CDR1 MDHEN and CDR2 SYDVKM. The V segment lost 6 bases and the J segment 2 bases; nucleotides outside the gene matches: 14. The CDR3 spans 17 residues. CDR3 in amino acids: CASSRPSGEAHTDTQYF. CDR3 bases: TGTGCCAGCAGCCGACCTAGCGGAGAGGCCCACACAGATACGCAGTATTTT.

This clonotype occurred many times. The chain couples TRBV3-1 to TRBJ1-6, with 7 bases lining up with TRBD1. Trimming at V came to 4 bases and at J to 9 bases, leaving 3 bases not matched to a gene. Per the germline V gene, CDR1 is LGHDT and CDR2 is YNNKEL (reference sequence). The CDR3 totals 13 residues. CDR3 DNA: TGTGCCAGCAGCCCGACAGGGTTTTCACCCCTCCACTTT. This codes for CASSPTGFSPLHF. Variable domain in full (rest from reference TRBV3-1 and TRBJ1-6): DTAVSQTPKYLVTQMGNDKSIKCEQNLGHDTMYWYKQDSKKFLKIMFSYNNKELIINETVPNRFSPKSPDKAHLNLHINSLELGDSAVYFCASSPTGFSPLHFGNGTRLTVT.

The chain combines TRBV6-1 with TRBJ1-6; TRBD1 might be the D (6 bases). CDR3 length equals 14 residues. With 8 bases removed from V and 8 bases from J, the gap between germline ends came to 16 bases. Germline V gene sequence: CDR1 MNHNS, CDR2 SASEGT. As DNA, the CDR3 is TGTGCCAGCCTGAGGACAGTGGGTGATTCACCCCTCCACTTT. This codes for CASLRTVGDSPLHF.

This clonotype came up a few times. This chain uses TRBV5-1 with TRBJ2-5; possibly TRBD2 for D (5 bases). CDR1 is SGHRS, CDR2 YFSETQ, per germline. The CDR3 is made up of 13 amino acids. V lost 3 bases and J lost 5, with 11 bases in between. The CDR3 spells CASSWELGETQYF. CDR3 nucleotides: TGCGCCAGCAGCTGGGAGTTAGGGGAGACCCAGTACTTC.